This TCR beta chain derives from a study of CD8 T cells in ankylosing spondylitis. Turning to this clonotype: Its antigen is still unknown.

After removal of 3 bases from V and 1 base from J, the junction contained 8 bases not matched to a gene. The CDR3 sequence is 17 residues long. The germline CDR1 and CDR2 sequences are LGHNA and YNFKEQ. Construction of TCR beta libraries was performed using quantitative 5'-RACE with molecular barcodes. TCRdb reprocessed the 5' RACE reads via MiXCR and lists one record per CDR3 protein. The sample shows 750,000 to 850,000 distinct CDR3 sequences, about 10% of them seen only once. Study-wide points: In peripheral blood, disease-linked CD8+ clones occurred at relatively low frequencies. A subset of motif variants has previously been described in the synovial fluid and blood of reactive arthritis. Significant enrichment of disease-linked clones was reportedly seen in matched ankylosing spondylitis synovial fluid. What seemed typical of ankylosing spondylitis blood was a TCR beta motif built from eight highly homologous variants.

The sequence was collected from a male donor with ankylosing spondylitis. The chain links TRBV4-2 to TRBJ2-2; 7 bases are a match to TRBD1. The material sequenced was blood, either unsorted or a sorted T cell fraction (not recorded which). CDR3 nucleotides: TGTGCCAGCAGCCACCGCTTGGGGACAGAGAACACCGGGGAGCTGTTTTTT. It encodes CASSHRLGTENTGELFF.